This T cell receptor (beta chain) was observed in a study of T cells expressing NK-cell markers. Background on the study: Sorted CD3+CD56+NKG2C+, CD3+CD56+NKG2C- and CD3+CD56-NKG2C+ T cells supplied TCR beta repertoires. Study observations and caveats: The study found dominant NKG2C+ clonotypes at roughly 1.0-8% of CD8+ T cells in several donors.

Concerning this clonotype itself: The antigen is unknown.

TCRdb re-called the 5' RACE reads and gives one entry per CDR3 protein, without DNA. The sample shows roughly 160,000 distinct CDR3 sequences, and less than 20% sits with its ten largest clones. The CDR3 spans 15 residues. Germline CDR1 and CDR2: LNHDA and SQIVND (reference sequence). The chain joins TRBV19 to TRBJ2-2; the D call from TCRdb, TRBD1, cannot be confirmed without DNA. The origin of this receptor is a woman aged 18 to 75 in good health. Sequencing input: blood T cells: a sorted CD56 or NKG2C T cell subset, CD4+ or CD8+ T cells, or bulk PBMC T cells (not recorded which). The CDR3 reads CASSMTGGAGGELFF.